This TCR beta chain was identified in a study of T cell changes during pregnancy in multiple sclerosis. Germline V CDR1 and CDR2: MNHEY, SMNVEV (reference sequence). The CDR3 has 16 residues. The V end lost 5 bases, the J end lost 0 bases, and 14 bases lay between the germline ends. Assay: immunoSEQ multiplex PCR; the TCRdb copy retains only in-frame clones and omits some. The sample includes tens of thousands of clones, roughly nine tenths seen only once; the top ten take 0.35% to 0.45%. This chain connects TRBV27 to TRBJ1-5; D may be TRBD1 (5 bases). The TCR was taken from a female donor with multiple sclerosis, enrolled in a pregnancy study. The sequenced sample was CD4+ T cells from peripheral blood mononuclear cells, obtained in the third trimester of pregnancy. The CDR3 is CASSRSGIYSNQPQHF. CDR3 sequence (DNA): TGTGCCAGCAGTCGTTCAGGGATCTATAGCAATCAGCCCCAGCATTTT.